This T cell receptor beta chain was found in a study of post-analysis software for immune sequencing data. Overall study: Relapsing-remitting, secondary progressive and progressive-relapsing multiple sclerosis were all included among the disease courses. Study-level points and caveats: Same-batch preparations were strongly co-clustered by F measure. TRBV5-6, TRBV5-1 and TRBV20-1 were among roughly 5 TRBV segments more frequent in patients than controls.

In its sample, this clonotype was seen a few times. No antigen is known for it. The junction departs from germline at one end; a sequencing error may be responsible. Prepared libraries of TCR beta cDNA carried unique molecular identifiers. The source material, about 0.95 to 11 million T cells, gave rise to approximately 520,000 cDNA molecules. In TCRdb, the PCR reads were re-called with MiXCR into one record per CDR3 protein. The sample comprises about 760,000 distinct CDR3 sequences, 25% to 30% of which are singletons, and roughly 0.57% rests with the top ten. The CDR3 loop spans 13 amino acids. Germline assignment: CDR1 SSHAT and CDR2 FNYEAQ (reference sequence).

The source of this sequence is a girl between 10 and 17 years old with multiple sclerosis. The sample comprised blood. The V and J genes are TRBV7-7 and TRBJ1-1; 7 nucleotides align to TRBD1. The CDR3: CASSLTWDSEAFF. CDR3 DNA: TGTGCTAGCAGCCTAACATGGGACAGTGAAGCTTTCTTT.